The rows below give T cell receptor beta chains drawn from one sample of a study of sequential checkpoint blockade in melanoma. Sequenced by immunoSEQ multiplex PCR; TCRdb stores in-frame clones only, minus some. The sample carries around 21,000 clones, approximately 80% recorded once. The sequenced sample was CD8+ T cells sorted from blood (inferred from file names), obtained from a patient given nivolumab and ipilimumab in sequence. The receptors were gathered from a human donor with melanoma. CDR3s include the opening cysteine and the closing phenylalanine or tryptophan. The D gene is left open where the match is weak. Not every row has a clone size; where given, it reads once, few, many or a size class.

V: TRBV10-3; J: TRBJ1-2; D: -; size: -; CDR3: CAISQNPYEVGYTF; DNA: TGTGCCATCAGCCAGAATCCATATGAGGTTGGCTACACCTTC
V: TRBV27; J: TRBJ1-5; D: -; size: -; CDR3: CASSLSGYSNQPQHF; DNA: TGTGCCAGCAGTTTATCCGGGTATAGCAATCAGCCCCAGCATTTT
V: TRBV5-1; J: TRBJ1-2; D: TRBD1; size: few; CDR3: CASRGQDYTF; DNA: TGCGCCAGCAGAGGACAGGACTACACCTTC
V: TRBV27; J: TRBJ2-2; D: TRBD2; size: few; CDR3: CASSALAGDLRELFF; DNA: TGTGCCAGCAGTGCACTAGCGGGAGATCTCCGGGAGCTGTTTTTT
V: TRBV28; J: TRBJ2-1; D: TRBD2; size: -; CDR3: CASSSPLETSRSSYNEQFF; DNA: TGTGCCAGCAGTTCACCCTTAGAGACTAGCAGGAGCTCCTACAATGAGCAGTTCTTC
V: TRBV13; J: TRBJ2-7; D: -; size: -; CDR3: CASSSLTAGYEQYF; DNA: TGTGCCAGCAGCTCACTCACGGCGGGCTACGAGCAGTACTTC
V: TRBV6-1; J: TRBJ2-3; D: -; size: -; CDR3: CASSGGRDIGAQYF; DNA: TGTGCCAGCAGTGGAGGCAGAGACATAGGGGCGCAGTATTTT
V: TRBV13; J: TRBJ1-1; D: -; size: -; CDR3: CASMDGGLNTEAFF; DNA: TGTGCCTCAATGGATGGAGGGTTGAACACTGAAGCTTTCTTT
V: TRBV27; J: TRBJ1-5; D: -; size: -; CDR3: CASSFGVPSQPQHF; DNA: TGTGCCAGCAGTTTTGGAGTGCCCAGTCAGCCCCAGCATTTT
V: TRBV28; J: TRBJ2-7; D: -; size: -; CDR3: CASSSLRDWSGWYEQYF; DNA: TGTGCCAGCAGTTCCCTTCGAGATTGGAGCGGGTGGTACGAGCAGTACTTC
V: TRBV16; J: TRBJ2-7; D: TRBD1; size: -; CDR3: CASSQPTGGADYEQYF; DNA: TGTGCCAGCAGCCAACCCACAGGGGGCGCGGACTACGAGCAGTACTTC
V: TRBV5-1; J: TRBJ2-5; D: -; size: once; CDR3: CASRQGGKTQYF; DNA: TGCGCCAGCAGACAGGGCGGAAAGACCCAGTACTTC
V: TRBV23-1; J: TRBJ2-7; D: -; size: -; CDR3: CASSHPDSSYEQYF; DNA: TGCGCCAGCAGTCACCCGGACAGCTCCTACGAGCAGTACTTC
V: TRBV10-1; J: TRBJ2-2; D: -; size: -; CDR3: CASSENEVVRDTGELFF; DNA: TGCGCCAGCAGTGAAAACGAGGTAGTGAGGGACACCGGGGAGCTGTTTTTT
V: TRBV5-4; J: TRBJ1-1; D: -; size: -; CDR3: CASSPDDHTGTEAFF; DNA: TGTGCCAGCAGCCCCGACGACCACACCGGGACTGAAGCTTTCTTT
V: TRBV7-8; J: TRBJ2-4; D: TRBD1; size: -; CDR3: CASSGGQGSKNIQYF; DNA: TGTGCCAGCAGCGGCGGACAGGGGTCCAAAAACATTCAGTACTTC
V: TRBV4-1; J: TRBJ2-1; D: TRBD2; size: -; CDR3: CASSQDPYPGGHNEQFF; DNA: TGCGCCAGCAGCCAAGATCCCTACCCGGGGGGGCACAATGAGCAGTTCTTC
V: TRBV4-3; J: TRBJ2-3; D: -; size: once; CDR3: CASSQDSRSTDTQYF; DNA: TGCGCCAGCAGCCAAGACTCGCGGAGCACAGATACGCAGTATTTT
V: TRBV19; J: TRBJ1-5; D: TRBD1; size: medium-sized; CDR3: CASSIHPGQGDYSNQPQHF; DNA: TGTGCCAGTAGTATTCACCCGGGACAGGGAGATTATAGCAATCAGCCCCAGCATTTT
V: TRBV10-2; J: TRBJ1-6; D: -; size: few; CDR3: CASSESGGVSPLHF; DNA: TGCGCCAGCAGTGAGTCGGGCGGGGTTTCACCCCTCCACTTT
V: TRBV18; J: TRBJ1-2; D: TRBD1; size: -; CDR3: CASSPPTGVHTF; DNA: TGTGCCAGCTCACCACCGACAGGGGTCCACACCTTC
V: TRBV9; J: TRBJ2-7; D: -; size: -; CDR3: CASGGSSRYEQYF; DNA: TGTGCCAGCGGCGGGTCGTCTAGGTACGAGCAGTACTTC
V: TRBV29-1; J: TRBJ2-3; D: -; size: -; CDR3: CSVLDSSDADTQYF; DNA: TGCAGCGTGTTGGACAGCTCGGACGCAGATACGCAGTATTTT
V: TRBV6-5; J: TRBJ1-5; D: -; size: -; CDR3: CASSYSGESNQPQHF; DNA: TGTGCCAGCAGTTACTCAGGGGAAAGCAATCAGCCCCAGCATTTT
V: TRBV5-6; J: TRBJ1-3; D: -; size: -; CDR3: CASSLGHSGNTIYF; DNA: TGTGCCAGCAGCTTGGGTCACTCTGGAAACACCATATATTTT
V: TRBV9; J: TRBJ2-5; D: TRBD1; size: -; CDR3: CASSGRGQGVETQYF; DNA: TGTGCCAGCAGCGGAAGAGGACAGGGCGTCGAGACCCAGTACTTC
V: TRBV30; J: TRBJ2-3; D: TRBD1; size: -; CDR3: CASPLDRGLTDTQYF; DNA: TGTGCCTCACCGCTCGACAGGGGGCTTACAGATACGCAGTATTTT
V: TRBV21-1; J: TRBJ2-5; D: -; size: -; CDR3: CARVTGTGVQETQYF; DNA: TGTGCCAGGGTAACCGGGACAGGGGTGCAAGAGACCCAGTACTTC
V: TRBV19; J: TRBJ2-7; D: TRBD2; size: few; CDR3: CASSIESGIYYEQYF; DNA: TGTGCCAGTAGTATAGAGAGCGGGATCTACTACGAGCAGTACTTC
V: TRBV6-1; J: TRBJ2-7; D: -; size: -; CDR3: CASSPFRAIGYEQYF; DNA: TGTGCCAGCAGTCCCTTCAGGGCGATAGGGTACGAGCAGTACTTC
V: TRBV9; J: TRBJ2-5; D: -; size: -; CDR3: CASSTSGTAETQYF; DNA: TGTGCCAGCAGCACATCCGGGACTGCGGAGACCCAGTACTTC
V: TRBV25-1; J: TRBJ2-7; D: -; size: -; CDR3: CATEAGYEQYF; DNA: TGTGCCACCGAGGCGGGGTACGAGCAGTACTTC
V: TRBV7-8; J: TRBJ2-3; D: -; size: -; CDR3: CASSRLAGDTDTQYF; DNA: TGTGCCAGCAGCCGACTAGCAGGGGACACCGATACGCAGTATTTT
V: TRBV27; J: TRBJ2-5; D: TRBD2; size: -; CDR3: CASSAPGLAETQYF; DNA: TGTGCCAGCAGTGCACCCGGACTAGCGGAGACCCAGTACTTC
V: TRBV4-1; J: TRBJ1-4; D: -; size: -; CDR3: CASSQEPMGGLGLNEKLFF; DNA: TGCGCCAGCAGCCAAGAACCGATGGGAGGGTTGGGTCTAAATGAAAAACTGTTTTTT
V: TRBV9; J: TRBJ2-7; D: TRBD1; size: -; CDR3: CASSLGQGALYEQYF; DNA: TGTGCCAGCAGCTTAGGACAGGGGGCCCTATACGAGCAGTACTTC
V: TRBV11-2; J: TRBJ2-7; D: -; size: -; CDR3: CASSLSISGREQYF; DNA: TGTGCCAGCAGCTTATCCATATCAGGCCGCGAGCAGTACTTC
V: TRBV27; J: TRBJ1-1; D: -; size: -; CDR3: CASSLIRDTEAFF; DNA: TGTGCCAGCAGTTTAATCCGAGACACTGAAGCTTTCTTT
V: TRBV7-2; J: TRBJ1-3; D: -; size: few; CDR3: CASSSNTGITGNTIYF; DNA: TGTGCCAGCAGCTCGAATACAGGGATTACGGGAAACACCATATATTTT